This T cell receptor beta chain was profiled in a study of metastatic and nonmetastatic thyroid tumors. The CDR3 length is 13 residues. The germline gives CDR1 GTSNPN, CDR2 SVGIG (reference sequence). Between the trimmed V and J ends, which lost 5 bases and 9 bases, there was a span of 17 bases. There were no patients who had received any treatment before thyroid surgery. TCRdb called clones again from the PCR reads with MiXCR. Counted here are about 47,000 clones, more than 20% occurring once; the ten biggest clones make up roughly 3%. The source of this sequence is a male donor with papillary thyroid cancer or a benign thyroid nodule (not recorded which). Some clones in this sample may be carry-over from other donors' samples. This chain connects TRBV30 to TRBJ2-1; perhaps TRBD2 as D (5 bases). The sequenced sample consisted of blood. The DNA of the CDR3 is TGTGCCTGGTTAGAGGATAGTGGGAGTGAGCAGTTCTTC. It codes for CAWLEDSGSEQFF.